This note documents a single T cell receptor beta chain sequence. Its specificity is unknown. PCR amplification relied on 60 Vbeta primers (plus 13 Jbeta primers). Measured with immunoSEQ multiplex PCR; TCRdb has only the in-frame clones, and not every one. The sample consists of about 140,000 clones, 72% of them appearing once. The data derive from a study of cytomegalovirus exposure and HLA in healthy donors. About the research overall: T cells numbering around 180 million yielded some 100 million unique TCR beta sequences in an earlier analysis. Counted in an early data release were 75 million to 85 million unique TCRs from HLA-typed donors.

This CDR3 is 15 amino acids long. With V trimmed by 4 bases and J by 4 bases, 8 bases remained unmatched. Germline V gene sequence: CDR1 SGHRS, CDR2 YFSETQ. Findings and limits, study-wide: Earlier analysis found most TCR beta V segments productive about 90% or about 30% of the time.

The V gene is TRBV5-1, the J gene TRBJ2-1; TRBD1 aligns across 7 bases. Material: PBMCs. The clonotype comes from a man aged 40-49 years in good health and CMV-seronegative. The CDR3 here is CASSPGQSPYNEQFF. DNA of the CDR3: TGCGCCAGCAGCCCGGGACAGTCTCCTTACAATGAGCAGTTCTTC. The full variable domain, in which reference TRBV5-1 and TRBJ2-1 provide the parts outside the CDR3, is KAGVTQTPRYLIKTRGQQVTLSCSPISGHRSVSWYQQTPGQGLQFLFEYFSETQRNKGNFPGRFSGRQFSNSRSEMNVSTLELGDSALYLCASSPGQSPYNEQFFGPGTRLTVL.